Described below is a single T cell receptor (beta chain) sequence and its context. Original analysis: Reference gene primer amplification yielded estimated nucleated cell counts. Generated by immunoSEQ multiplex PCR, the TCRdb table keeps only in-frame clones and is missing some. V and J calls and clone size are as listed in that table; D and trimming were resolved from the DNA. The sample yields some 460,000 clones, approximately 90% seen once. Trimming took 1 base from V and 3 from J, leaving 4 bases between them. Germline CDR1 and CDR2: MDHEN and SYDVKM. CDR3 length: 12 residues. The data belong to a study of blood T cell repertoires in COVID-19. Background on the study: Italy, Spain and the United States were the sources of the convalescent and acute COVID-19 samples. From T cells, B-cell-depleted T cells, or PBMCs came the material, which was cDNA or gDNA.

This TCR came from a woman aged 30 to 39 with acute or convalescent COVID-19. V is TRBV28 and J is TRBJ2-7, with D unresolved. Source material: peripheral blood. The CDR3 is CASSLLIYEQYF. The CDR3 DNA sequence: TGTGCCAGCAGTTTATTAATCTACGAGCAGTACTTC.